These T cell receptor beta chains were read from a single sample in a study of control samples from healthy donors and cancer patients. Repertoires were generated with immunoSEQ multiplex PCR, while TCRdb's copy carries only in-frame clones and drops some. This table has about 120,000 clones, around 92% appearing once. Sequencing used blood. These receptor sequences come from a woman in her fifties or sixties in good health. CDR3s leave out the opening cysteine and the closing phenylalanine or tryptophan. Each record gives: J gene, CDR3 length, V gene, CDR3 protein.

TRBJ2-3,12,TRBV19,ASSPAGSTDTQY
TRBJ2-5,16,TRBV18,ASSPLAFGTTVQETQY
TRBJ2-1,11,TRBV29-1,SVDRVNYNEQF
TRBJ1-3,12,TRBV28,ASSLVQGGNTIY
TRBJ1-1,12,TRBV6-2/TRBV6-3,ASSYSWAQTEAF
TRBJ1-1,14,TRBV28,ASSSWDRAVGTEAF
TRBJ2-2,12,TRBV2,ASKAGAGTGELF
TRBJ1-2,12,TRBV6-5,ASIPGTGNYGYT
TRBJ2-2,12,TRBV30,AWAGTANTGELF
TRBJ1-5,12,TRBV5-6,ASSRGATNQPQH
TRBJ1-1,10,TRBV28,ASSFSVNEAF
TRBJ1-4,12,TRBV25-1,ASSDPLGREKLF
TRBJ1-6,15,TRBV5-8,ASSLVGTGFVYSPLH
TRBJ1-3,14,TRBV7-6,ASSLAGTGAGNTIY
TRBJ2-7,12,TRBV6-5,ASSGDDIPYEQY
TRBJ2-6,13,TRBV19,ASSTDTSGANVLT
TRBJ2-1,12,TRBV28,ASRDRDSYNEQF
TRBJ2-3,11,TRBV28,ASSSVGTDTQY
TRBJ1-1,13,TRBV11-2,ASSQSSILGTEAF
TRBJ1-1,12,TRBV11-2,ASSLGGGETEAF